These 25 T cell receptor beta chains were sequenced from one sample in a study of blood T cell repertoires in COVID-19. Sequenced by immunoSEQ multiplex PCR; TCRdb stores in-frame clones only, minus some. The repertoire consists of about 200,000 clones, with around 85% occurring once and the leading ten covering 2.5% to 3.5%. The specimen sequenced was peripheral blood. These receptors were collected from a man between 60 and 75 years old with acute or convalescent COVID-19.

This chain links TRBV7-2 with TRBJ2-5, with TRBD2 matching 8 bases. V lost 3 bases and J lost 5; bases outside the gene matches: 5. CDR1 and CDR2 from the germline V gene are SGHTA and FQGNSA. There are 14 residues in the CDR3. CDR3 sequence reads: CASSFRVAGETQYF. The CDR3, as DNA: TGTGCCAGCAGCTTCCGAGTAGCGGGGGAGACCCAGTACTTC.

V usage is TRBV11-2 and J usage is TRBJ2-1; 7 bases align to TRBD2. CDR3 length: 12 residues. The germline V gene has CDR1 SGHAT and CDR2 FQNNGV. V gave up 5 bases and J gave up 10 bases; unmatched junction bases: 5. The chain's CDR3 is CASSPAGAEQFF. Here the CDR3 DNA reads TGTGCCAGCAGCCCCGCGGGAGCCGAGCAGTTCTTC.

The CDR3 region is CAWSRAERETEFF. The CDR3 DNA reads as TGTGCCTGGAGTCGGGCCGAGCGGGAGACGGAGTTCTTC. The chain uses TRBV30 and TRBJ2-1; TRBD2 aligns across 8 bases. CDR1 and CDR2 from the germline V gene are GTSNPN and SVGIG (reference sequence). V lost 2 bases to trimming and J lost 14 bases; unmatched junction nucleotides: 11. CDR3 length: 13 amino acids. The whole variable domain, filled in from reference TRBV30 and TRBJ2-1, reads SQTIHQWPATLVQPVGSPLSLECTVEGTSNPNLYWYRQAAGRGLQLLFYSVGIGQISSEVPQNLSASRPQDRQFILSSKKLLLSDSGFYLCAWSRAERETEFFGPGTRLTVL.

V is TRBV5-5 and J is TRBJ2-3, with D unresolved. Germline assignment: CDR1 SGHKS and CDR2 YYEKEE (reference sequence). Trimming stripped 2 bases from V and 4 bases from J, with 5 bases between. CDR3 length equals 12 residues. The CDR3 reads CASSFYADTQYF. The CDR3 DNA reads TGTGCCAGCAGCTTCTACGCAGATACGCAGTATTTT.

J is TRBJ2-7 and V is TRBV28, with a tentative D call TRBD1 (6 bases). Trimming took 7 bases from V and 2 from J, leaving 21 bases between them. The CDR3 length is 16 residues. CDR1 and CDR2 (germline): MDHEN, SYDVKM. CDR3 protein: CASTNRRQGIAYEQYF. In DNA, the CDR3 is TGTGCCAGCACCAATCGGCGCCAGGGGATCGCCTACGAGCAGTACTTC.

The chain joins TRBV5-4 to TRBJ2-7, with 8 bases lining up with TRBD2. V lost 4 bases to trimming and J lost 2 bases; unmatched junction nucleotides: 8. In germline, CDR1 is SGHNT, CDR2 YYREEE (reference sequence). The CDR3 has 15 amino acids. The CDR3: CASSHGLAETYEQYF. Written as DNA, the CDR3 is TGTGCCAGCAGCCATGGACTAGCAGAAACCTACGAGCAGTACTTC.

The V call is TRBV9, the J call TRBJ2-1; 7 nucleotides line up with TRBD2. Germline values: CDR1 SGDLS, CDR2 YYNGEE. J was trimmed by 8 bases and V by 0 bases; bases with no gene match: 5. CDR3 size: 14 residues. For the CDR3, the DNA is TGTGCCAGCAGCGTAGAGGGCGGGAGCTATGAGCAGTTCTTC. Amino acids: CASSVEGGSYEQFF.

The chain recombines TRBV20-1 with TRBJ1-2; 12 bases fit TRBD1. J lost 10 bases, V lost 6 bases, and 3 bases had no gene match. The length of the CDR3 is 11 residues. CDR1 and CDR2 from the germline V gene are DFQATT and SNEGSKA (reference sequence). CDR3 coding DNA: TGCAGTGCGGGGACAGGGGGCGACTACACCTTC. It encodes CSAGTGGDYTF.

The CDR3 sequence: CASSSGQGSQETQYF. In DNA form, the CDR3 reads TGTGCCAGCAGCTCGGGACAGGGCTCACAAGAGACCCAGTACTTC. V is TRBV7-9 and J is TRBJ2-5; 9 positions match TRBD1. CDR3 size: 15 residues. Trimming cost V 4 bases and J 2 bases; bases outside gene matches: 5. Germline CDR1 reads SEHNR; CDR2 reads FQNEAQ (reference sequence).

This chain connects TRBV2 to TRBJ2-3, with D possibly TRBD2 on 6 matching bases. Germline CDR1 is SNHLY and CDR2 is FYNNEI. Trimming left V 6 bases short and J 8 bases short, with 18 bases between. The length of the CDR3 is 14 residues. The DNA of the CDR3 is TGTGCCAGCAGCCTTGTGGCGGGGACGGGTACGCAGTATTTT. This sequence encodes CASSLVAGTGTQYF.

The chain links TRBV11-1 to TRBJ1-1; 7 bases map to TRBD1. Looked up from germline, CDR1 is SGHAT and CDR2 is FQDESV (reference sequence). J was trimmed by 1 base and V by 4 bases; bases with no gene match: 6. The CDR3 has 15 amino acids. The CDR3 is CASSSTGNGNTEAFF. CDR3 DNA: TGTGCCAGCAGCTCGACAGGGAACGGGAACACTGAAGCTTTCTTT.

The genes are TRBV6-6 and TRBJ1-3; 9 bases map to TRBD1. Germline loops: CDR1 MNHNY, CDR2 SVGAGI (reference sequence). The CDR3 covers 14 residues. The ends lost 7 bases at V and 4 bases at J; junction bases unmatched: 5. This CDR3 is CASITGGLGNTIYF. CDR3 DNA sequence: TGTGCCAGCATTACAGGGGGCTTGGGAAACACCATATATTTT.

The J gene is TRBJ2-3, the V gene TRBV7-2, with TRBD2 matching over 13 bases. The V segment lost 4 bases and the J segment 7 bases; nucleotides outside the gene matches: 2. The CDR3 contains 14 residues. CDR1 is SGHTA and CDR2 is FQGNSA in the germline V gene. The CDR3 loop reads CASSSGLAGNTQYF. The CDR3 region has the DNA TGTGCCAGCAGCTCGGGACTAGCGGGAAATACGCAGTATTTT.

This clone has only a few counts. The chain has TRBV2 and TRBJ2-4; 12 positions match TRBD1. The CDR3 is 18 amino acids. Germline V gene sequence: CDR1 SNHLY, CDR2 FYNNEI. The ends lost 3 bases at V and 3 bases at J; junction bases unmatched: 9. CDR3 sequence reads: CASSDLGTGGIGKNIQYF. The CDR3 bases are TGTGCCAGCAGTGATCTCGGGACAGGGGGCATCGGCAAAAACATTCAGTACTTC.

The gene calls are TRBV14 and TRBJ1-3; no firm D call. Germline CDR1 reads SGHDN; CDR2 reads FVKESK. Trimming left V 1 base short and J 4 bases short, with 5 bases between. CDR3 length: 13 residues. DNA of the CDR3: TGTGCCAGCAGCCAAGCGGTCGGAAACACCATATATTTT. Protein product: CASSQAVGNTIYF. Full variable domain (rest looked up from reference TRBV14 and TRBJ1-3): EAGVTQFPSHSVIEKGQTVTLRCDPISGHDNLYWYRRVMGKEIKFLLHFVKESKQDESGMPNNRFLAERTGGTYSTLKVQPAELEDSGVYFCASSQAVGNTIYFGEGSWLTVV.

The rearrangement links TRBV6-5 to TRBJ1-6, with a weak D call TRBD1 (5 bases). Germline assignment: CDR1 MNHEY and CDR2 SVGAGI. Trimming pared 0 bases from V and 10 bases from J, leaving 10 bases between. The CDR3 consists of 14 residues. The DNA for the CDR3 is TGTGCCAGCAGTTACTCGGGGGGAGGCTCACCCCTCCACTTT. This translates into CASSYSGGGSPLHF.

This clone has just a few counts. The rearrangement links TRBV6-5 to TRBJ2-5; D may be TRBD2 (5 bases). This CDR3 has 14 amino acids. Germline CDR1 is MNHEY and CDR2 is SVGAGI. V gave up 6 bases and J gave up 4 bases, with 15 bases separating them. The CDR3, as DNA: TGTGCCAGCAGGTCGACGGGGTTTGGAGAGACCCAGTACTTC. Protein product: CASRSTGFGETQYF.

The chain combines TRBV2 with TRBJ1-2; a possible D gene is TRBD1 (5 bases). The CDR3 has 14 residues. Trimming pared 8 bases from V and 5 bases from J, leaving 18 bases between. From germline, CDR1 is SNHLY and CDR2 FYNNEI. The CDR3 DNA reads as TGTGCCAGCGGCTCAGGGTTCAGCGCGTATGGCTACACCTTC. This translates into CASGSGFSAYGYTF.

The rearrangement uses TRBV29-1 and TRBJ2-1; 11 nucleotides match TRBD2. The CDR3 sequence is 13 residues long. Looked up from germline, CDR1 is SQVTM and CDR2 is ANQGSEA. Trimming took 6 bases from V and 10 from J; bases not matched to a gene: 8. The CDR3 here is CSVFVAGGGEQFF. The DNA for the CDR3 is TGCAGCGTATTCGTAGCGGGAGGGGGAGAGCAGTTCTTC.

This chain's CDR3 is CVRSPQGWQPQHF. DNA of the CDR3: TGTGTCAGAAGCCCCCAGGGGTGGCAGCCCCAGCATTTT. The rearrangement joins TRBV7-5 to TRBJ1-5; the table's D call, TRBD1, has no DNA check behind it. TRBV7-5 is noted as a pseudogene. The CDR3 is 13 amino acids.

V and J are TRBV4-3 and TRBJ2-7, with TRBD2 matching 7 bases. Germline V lookup: CDR1 LGHNA, CDR2 YSLEER. CDR3 length equals 15 residues. The junction had 4 bases not matched to a gene; V was cut back by 1 base and J by 1 base. The CDR3 is CASSQVAGFSYEQYF. CDR3 nucleotides: TGCGCCAGCAGCCAAGTAGCGGGTTTTTCCTACGAGCAGTACTTC.

The J gene is TRBJ2-6, the V gene TRBV19; D unclear. This CDR3 comprises 12 residues. Germline V gene data show CDR1 as LNHDA and CDR2 as SQIVND (reference sequence). Trimming stripped 6 bases from V and 4 bases from J, with 4 bases between. CDR3 amino acids: CASSPGANVLTF. For the CDR3, the DNA is TGTGCCAGTAGCCCGGGGGCCAACGTCCTGACTTTC.

The chain uses TRBV9 and TRBJ1-6, with 8 bases identical to TRBD1. The V segment lost 4 bases and the J segment 6 bases; nucleotides outside the gene matches: 9. Germline V gene sequence: CDR1 SGDLS, CDR2 YYNGEE. The CDR3 totals 16 residues. CDR3 amino acids: CASSLPRTGSNSPLHF. As DNA, the CDR3 is TGTGCCAGCAGCCTTCCCAGGACAGGGTCTAATTCACCCCTCCACTTT.

J is TRBJ2-1 and V is TRBV5-1, with D possibly matching TRBD2 (6 bases). Germline V CDR1 and CDR2: SGHRS, YFSETQ. V lost 1 base and J 2 bases, leaving 13 bases between the germline ends. This CDR3 is 16 amino acids long. The CDR3 is CASSLMISGTYNEQFF. The CDR3 DNA sequence: TGCGCCAGCAGCTTGATGATTAGCGGAACCTACAATGAGCAGTTCTTC.

This clone has more than one count but fewer than ten. The chain uses TRBV9 and TRBJ1-4; the D is unclear. Germline CDR1 SGDLS, CDR2 YYNGEE. This CDR3 contains 14 residues. Trimming removed 4 bases from V and 4 bases from J, with 11 bases in between. The DNA for the CDR3 is TGTGCCAGCAGCAACGGGGTTGGTAATGAAAAACTGTTTTTT. It codes for CASSNGVGNEKLFF.